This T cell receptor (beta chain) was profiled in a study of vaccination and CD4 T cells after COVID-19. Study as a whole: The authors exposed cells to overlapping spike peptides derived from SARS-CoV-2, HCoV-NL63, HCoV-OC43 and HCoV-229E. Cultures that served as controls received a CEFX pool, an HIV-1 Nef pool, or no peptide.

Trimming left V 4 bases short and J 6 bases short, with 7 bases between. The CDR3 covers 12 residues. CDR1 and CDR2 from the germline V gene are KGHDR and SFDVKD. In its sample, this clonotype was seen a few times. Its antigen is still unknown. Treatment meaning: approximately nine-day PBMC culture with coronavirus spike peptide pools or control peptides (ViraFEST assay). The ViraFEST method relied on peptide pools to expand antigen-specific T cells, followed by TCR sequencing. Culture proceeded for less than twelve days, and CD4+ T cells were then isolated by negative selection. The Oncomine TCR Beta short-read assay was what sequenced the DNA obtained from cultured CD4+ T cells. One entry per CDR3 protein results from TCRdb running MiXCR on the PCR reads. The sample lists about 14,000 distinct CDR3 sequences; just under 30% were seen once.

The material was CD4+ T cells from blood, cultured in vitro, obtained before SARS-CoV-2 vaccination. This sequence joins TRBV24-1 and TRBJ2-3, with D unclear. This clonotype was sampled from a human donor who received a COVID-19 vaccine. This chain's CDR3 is CATSDLADTQYF. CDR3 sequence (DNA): TGTGCCACCAGTGACTTGGCGGATACGCAGTATTTT.